This T cell receptor beta chain is drawn from a study of blood T cell repertoires in COVID-19 (TCRdb year 2020). Turning to the overall study: The collaborator samples originated in the United States, Italy and Spain and spanned the acute and convalescent phases of COVID-19. The prospective study material was composed of cDNA or gDNA derived from T cells, B-cell-depleted T cells, or PBMCs. Subjects who had been exposed to COVID-19, were actively infected with it, or had recovered from it provided the deeply sampled blood TCRbeta repertoires that made up the dataset. The repertoires were released in a freely available public database meant as a resource for research on the immune response to SARS-CoV-2. Where HLA class I and class II types were available, the types were taken from metadata supplied by the sample provider, not from assay-based typing. Samples were obtained from the ongoing ImmuneRACE study (first 160 participants) and from 1,254 subjects provided by 6 global collaborators. A de-identified subject ID, COVID-19 status, age in years and sex were almost always included in the sample metadata.

Broader findings and caveats from the paper: Clinical and demographic metadata were provided uncurated, with the amount varying by source and participant.

The immunoSEQ Assay, a bias-controlled multiplex PCR, was used to amplify TCRbeta CDR3 regions from genomic DNA. The original methods were these. Within the assay, amplification of reference gene primers was used to estimate how many nucleated cells each sample contained. To quantify the absolute abundance of each unique TCRbeta CDR3 rearrangement, sequence reads were collapsed and filtered. For each sample, productive Simpson clonality was calculated as the square root of Simpson's diversity index across productive rearrangements. TCRdb re-hosts the immuneACCESS table, in-frame sequences only. Its copies lack some clones; in the studies checked, an unresolved V gene accounts for under half of them, and the cause for the rest is not known. D and trimming come from the DNA, and the V and J calls and clone size come from that table. The sample includes roughly 380,000 clones, with around 89% observed a single time. 1.5% to 1.8% of the sample is held by the ten biggest clonotypes.

Concerning this clone itself: Its recognized antigen is unknown. Base qualities are not at hand, and no much larger clone is one base apart.

One collaborating source in Seattle enrolled patients while the patients were actively infected and followed the patients over time throughout the course of disease. The collaborating institutions used their own protocols to collect whole blood in K2EDTA tubes. For TCRbeta analysis, collaborators shipped samples as frozen whole blood, isolated PBMCs, or DNA extracted from either of those sample types. The sequence was obtained from a woman in her thirties or forties with COVID-19, enrolled during active disease. The specimen was peripheral blood.

The CDR3 corresponds to CASSFRQVHEAFF. The DNA reads as follows: TGTGCCAGTAGTTTCCGACAGGTCCATGAAGCTTTCTTT. This receptor chain uses TRBV19 and TRBJ1-1; a weak D assignment points to TRBD1 (6 bases agree). Per the germline V gene (reference sequence), LNHDA is the CDR1 and SQIVND is the CDR2. A distance of 14 bases separates the germline ends of V and J, which lose 5 bases and 7 bases respectively. From the cysteine through the phenylalanine, the CDR3 covers 13 amino acids. The kept DNA is CDR3 alone, 39 bases in frame from the first base.